The T cell receptor (beta chain) described here comes from a study of response to subunit inactivated influenza vaccine. Details on this clonotype: Its antigen is still unknown.

From the RT-PCR reads, TCRdb called clonotypes with MiXCR, one entry per CDR3 protein. The sample has more than 700,000 distinct CDR3 sequences; around 20% are singletons. Notes on the study in general: The authors offered the suggestion that each seasonal influenza vaccination recruits few new T cells.

Per germline, CDR1 KGHSH and CDR2 LQKENI. The CDR3 totals 11 residues. V was pared by 4 bases and J by 9 bases, with 9 bases between. The chain has TRBV18 and TRBJ2-5, with D maybe TRBD2 (6 bases). The receptor was derived from a middle-aged man who received an inactivated influenza vaccine. The sequenced sample was PBMCs from blood, obtained 4 to 6 days after vaccination. For the CDR3, the DNA is TGTGCCAGCTCACGGGGGGAAGCCCAGTACTTC. Encoded protein: CASSRGEAQYF.